This T cell receptor (beta chain) was observed in a study of siplizumab effects on memory and regulatory T cells. Regarding the study as a whole: In roughly 80-95% of proliferating CD4+ or CD8+ clones, a naive or memory phenotype could not be assigned.

Remarks on this clone: No antigen is known for it.

Sequenced by immunoSEQ multiplex PCR; TCRdb stores in-frame clones only, minus some. The table shows 100,000 or so clones, with 93% occurring only once. The germline V gene has CDR1 MNHEY and CDR2 SVGAGI. Between the trimmed V and J ends, which lost 2 bases and 0 bases, there was a span of 7 bases. This CDR3 region has 15 residues. The receptor's source is a human donor in good health. Sequenced: non-Treg CD4+ T cells sorted from blood. This chain connects TRBV6-5 to TRBJ1-4; D may be TRBD1 (5 bases). The CDR3 sequence: CASSYGGATNEKLFF. DNA for the CDR3: TGTGCCAGCAGTTACGGGGGGGCAACTAATGAAAAACTGTTTTTT.